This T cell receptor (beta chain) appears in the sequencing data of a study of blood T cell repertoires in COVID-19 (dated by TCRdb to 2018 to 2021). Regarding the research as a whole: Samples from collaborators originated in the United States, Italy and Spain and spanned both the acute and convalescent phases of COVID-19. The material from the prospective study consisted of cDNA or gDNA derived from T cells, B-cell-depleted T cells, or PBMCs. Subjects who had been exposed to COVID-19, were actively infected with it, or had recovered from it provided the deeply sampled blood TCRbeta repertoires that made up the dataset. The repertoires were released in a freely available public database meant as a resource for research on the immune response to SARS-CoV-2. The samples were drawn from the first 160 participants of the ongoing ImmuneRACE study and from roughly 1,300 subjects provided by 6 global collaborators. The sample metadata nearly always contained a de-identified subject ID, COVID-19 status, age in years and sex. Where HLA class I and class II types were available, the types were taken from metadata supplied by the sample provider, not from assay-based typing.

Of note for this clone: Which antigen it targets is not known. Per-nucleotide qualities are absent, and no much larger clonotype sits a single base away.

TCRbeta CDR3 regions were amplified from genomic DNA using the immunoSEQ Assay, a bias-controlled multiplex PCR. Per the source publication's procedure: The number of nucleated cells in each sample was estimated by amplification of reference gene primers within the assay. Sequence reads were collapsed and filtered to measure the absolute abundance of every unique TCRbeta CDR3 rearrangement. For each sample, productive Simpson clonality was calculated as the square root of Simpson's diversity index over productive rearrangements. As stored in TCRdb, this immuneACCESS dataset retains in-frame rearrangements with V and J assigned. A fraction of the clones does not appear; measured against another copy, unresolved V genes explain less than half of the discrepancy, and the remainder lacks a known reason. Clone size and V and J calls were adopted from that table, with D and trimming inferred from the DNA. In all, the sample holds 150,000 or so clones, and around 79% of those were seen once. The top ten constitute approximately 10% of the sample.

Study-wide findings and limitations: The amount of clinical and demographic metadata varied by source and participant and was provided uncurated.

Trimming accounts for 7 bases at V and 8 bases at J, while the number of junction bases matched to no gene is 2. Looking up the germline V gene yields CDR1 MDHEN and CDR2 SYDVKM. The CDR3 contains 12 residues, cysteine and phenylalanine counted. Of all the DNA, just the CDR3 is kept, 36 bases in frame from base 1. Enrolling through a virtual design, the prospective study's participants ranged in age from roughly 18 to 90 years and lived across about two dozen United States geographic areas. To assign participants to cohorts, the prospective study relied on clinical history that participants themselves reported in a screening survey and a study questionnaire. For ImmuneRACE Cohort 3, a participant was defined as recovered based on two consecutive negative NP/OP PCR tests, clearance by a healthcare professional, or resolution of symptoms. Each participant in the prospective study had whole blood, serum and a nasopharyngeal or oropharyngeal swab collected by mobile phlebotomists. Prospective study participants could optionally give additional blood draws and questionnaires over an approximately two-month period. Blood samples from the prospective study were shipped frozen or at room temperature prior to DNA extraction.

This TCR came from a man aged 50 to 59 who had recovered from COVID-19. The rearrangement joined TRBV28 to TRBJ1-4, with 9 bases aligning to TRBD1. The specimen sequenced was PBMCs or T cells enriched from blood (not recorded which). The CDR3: CASTTGGEKLFF. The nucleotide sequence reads TGTGCCAGCACCACAGGGGGCGAAAAACTGTTTTTT. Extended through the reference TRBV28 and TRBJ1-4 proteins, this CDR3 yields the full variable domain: DVKVTQSSRYLVKRTGEKVFLECVQDMDHENMFWYRQDPGLGLRLIYFSYDVKMKEKGDIPEGYSVSREKKERFSLILESASTNQTSMYLCASTTGGEKLFFGSGTQLSVL.